This T cell receptor beta chain was observed in a study of blood T cell repertoires in COVID-19. Study in general: Acute and convalescent COVID-19 specimens originated in the United States, Italy and Spain. From T cells, B-cell-depleted T cells, or PBMCs came the material, which was cDNA or gDNA.

In the authors' methods: Reference gene primer amplification in the assay estimated nucleated cell counts. Clones were sequenced by immunoSEQ multiplex PCR, and TCRdb holds only the in-frame ones, with some missing. D and trimming come from the DNA, and the V and J calls and clone size come from that table. Among about 200,000 clones, less than 85% were seen once, and the ten largest hold approximately 6.6%. Looked up from germline, CDR1 is LNHNV and CDR2 is YYDKDF (reference sequence). Between the trimmed V and J ends, which lost 4 bases and 5 bases, there was a span of 11 bases. This CDR3 is built from 13 residues.

The V and J genes are TRBV15 and TRBJ1-1; D perhaps matches TRBD1 (6 bases). The TCR comes from a woman between 70 and 85 years old with acute or convalescent COVID-19. Sequences were obtained from peripheral blood. The CDR3 DNA follows: TGTGCCACCAGCACAGGGGATGGGACTGAAGCTTTCTTT. Amino acid sequence: CATSTGDGTEAFF. Complete variable domain (other parts from reference TRBV15 and TRBJ1-1): DAMVIQNPRYQVTQFGKPVTLSCSQTLNHNVMYWYQQKSSQAPKLLFHYYDKDFNNEADTPDNFQSRRPNTSFCFLDIRSPGLGDTAMYLCATSTGDGTEAFFGQGTRLTVV.